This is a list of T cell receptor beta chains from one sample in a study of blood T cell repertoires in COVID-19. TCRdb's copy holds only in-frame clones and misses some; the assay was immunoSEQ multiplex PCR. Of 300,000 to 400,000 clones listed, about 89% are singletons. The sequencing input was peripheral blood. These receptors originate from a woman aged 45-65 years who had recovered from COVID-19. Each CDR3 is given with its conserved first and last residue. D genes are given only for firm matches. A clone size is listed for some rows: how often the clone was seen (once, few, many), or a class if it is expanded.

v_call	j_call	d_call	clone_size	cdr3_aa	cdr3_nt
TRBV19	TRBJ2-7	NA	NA	CASSIDGGSYEQYF	TGTGCCAGTAGTATAGATGGAGGGAGCTACGAGCAGTACTTC
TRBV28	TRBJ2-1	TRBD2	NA	CASSSGGPRSSYNEQFF	TGTGCCAGCAGCAGCGGGGGGCCTCGCAGCTCCTACAATGAGCAGTTCTTC
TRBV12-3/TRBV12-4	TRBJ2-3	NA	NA	CASSRGQDTQYF	TGTGCCAGCAGCCGCGGGCAAGATACGCAGTATTTT
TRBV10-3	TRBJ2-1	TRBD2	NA	CAISGNRGVGYNEQFF	TGTGCCATCAGCGGAAATCGGGGGGTCGGCTACAATGAGCAGTTCTTC
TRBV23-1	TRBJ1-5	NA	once	CASSLRVPPYQPQHF	TGCGCCAGCAGTCTCAGGGTACCCCCTTATCAGCCCCAGCATTTT
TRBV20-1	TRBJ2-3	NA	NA	CSARAGHTQYF	TGCAGTGCTAGAGCGGGTCATACGCAGTATTTT
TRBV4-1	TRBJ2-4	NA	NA	CASSQEGGGVWDIQYF	TGCGCCAGCAGCCAAGAGGGAGGAGGGGTTTGGGACATTCAGTACTTC
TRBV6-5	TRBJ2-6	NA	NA	CASSSGHLSGANVLTF	TGTGCCAGCAGTTCGGGACATTTGTCTGGGGCCAACGTCCTGACTTTC
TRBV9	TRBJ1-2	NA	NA	CASRGLGLRGYGYTF	TGTGCCAGCAGGGGGTTGGGTCTCCGGGGCTATGGCTACACCTTC
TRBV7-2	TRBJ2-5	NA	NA	CASSFLSRPGDGSQYF	TGTGCCAGCAGCTTTTTGTCACGCCCCGGAGACGGGTCCCAGTACTTC
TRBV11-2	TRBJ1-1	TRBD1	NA	CASSLTGGFTEAFF	TGTGCCAGCAGCTTAACAGGGGGCTTCACTGAAGCTTTCTTT
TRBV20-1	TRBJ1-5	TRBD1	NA	CSASRTGGRQPQHF	TGCAGTGCTAGTCGGACAGGGGGCCGTCAGCCCCAGCATTTT
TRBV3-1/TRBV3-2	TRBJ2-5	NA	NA	CASSLRRAGAQETQYF	TGTGCCAGCAGCCTGAGGAGGGCGGGCGCACAAGAGACCCAGTACTTC
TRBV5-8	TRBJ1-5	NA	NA	CASNNWTDYSNQPQHF	TGTGCCAGCAACAACTGGACAGATTATAGCAATCAGCCCCAGCATTTT
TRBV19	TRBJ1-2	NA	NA	CASSLPGTPNYGYTF	TGTGCCAGTAGCCTCCCCGGGACTCCCAACTATGGCTACACCTTC
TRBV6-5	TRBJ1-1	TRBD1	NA	CASSPGTGETEAFF	TGTGCCAGCAGTCCGGGGACAGGGGAGACTGAAGCTTTCTTT
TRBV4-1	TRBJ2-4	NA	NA	CASSRNLQENIQYF	TGCGCCAGCAGCCGGAATTTGCAGGAAAACATTCAGTACTTC